The T cell receptor beta chain under discussion was sequenced for a study of T cells after posttransplantation cyclophosphamide. Using immunoSEQ multiplex PCR, the repertoire was profiled, and TCRdb retains in-frame clones only, with some absent. The table lists 2,500 to 3,500 clones, around 62% of them singletons. The study's findings and limits: Skin or GI-infiltrating T cells shared few TRB sequences with blood. After PTCy, TRB diversity resembled that of CNI/methotrexate controls. Later post-transplant blood repertoires were often dominated by donor CD8+ memory clones.

This CDR3 region has 17 residues. V trimming: 5 bases; J trimming: 9 bases; junction bases outside the gene matches: 17. CDR1 LGHNT and CDR2 FRNRAP come from the germline V gene. With regard to this clone: Its antigen is not identified.

Busulfan-fludarabine conditioning, marrow transplant, and cyclophosphamide on days +3 and +4 were administered. The receptor comes from a male patient aged 60-69 years who received an allogeneic stem cell transplant from a related donor and was CMV-positive. T cells may partly derive from the graft donor. The input for sequencing was PBMCs, taken 30 days after allogeneic stem cell transplant with posttransplant cyclophosphamide. The rearrangement links TRBV12-5 to TRBJ2-1; TRBD2 matches at 9 bases. CDR3 sequence: CASGPPPRLAGFGEQFF. CDR3 coding DNA: TGTGCTAGTGGTCCACCCCCCCGTCTAGCGGGATTCGGTGAGCAGTTCTTC. The complete variable domain, with remaining parts taken from reference TRBV12-5 and TRBJ2-1, reads DARVTQTPRHKVTEMGQEVTMRCQPILGHNTVFWYRQTMMQGLELLAYFRNRAPLDDSGMPKDRFSAEMPDATLATLKIQPSEPRDSAVYFCASGPPPRLAGFGEQFFGPGTRLTVL.